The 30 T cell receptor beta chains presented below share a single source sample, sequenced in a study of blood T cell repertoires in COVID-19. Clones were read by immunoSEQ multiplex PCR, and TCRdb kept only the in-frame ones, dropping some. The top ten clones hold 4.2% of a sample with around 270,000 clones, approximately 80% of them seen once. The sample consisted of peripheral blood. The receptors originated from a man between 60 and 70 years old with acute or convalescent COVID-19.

Here the CDR3 reads CASSLMGTSNSYEQYF. CDR3 bases: TGTGCCAGCAGCTTAATGGGGACTAGCAACTCCTACGAGCAGTACTTC. The chain joins TRBV7-2 to TRBJ2-7; 9 bases are a match to TRBD2. This CDR3 comprises 16 residues. J was trimmed by 0 bases and V by 2 bases; bases with no gene match: 5. In germline, CDR1 is SGHTA, CDR2 FQGNSA. The entire variable domain, with the rest obtained from reference TRBV7-2 and TRBJ2-7, is as follows: GAGVSQSPSNKVTEKGKDVELRCDPISGHTALYWYRQSLGQGLEFLIYFQGNSAPDKSGLPSDRFSAERTGGSVSTLTIQRTQQEDSAVYLCASSLMGTSNSYEQYFGPGTRLTVT.

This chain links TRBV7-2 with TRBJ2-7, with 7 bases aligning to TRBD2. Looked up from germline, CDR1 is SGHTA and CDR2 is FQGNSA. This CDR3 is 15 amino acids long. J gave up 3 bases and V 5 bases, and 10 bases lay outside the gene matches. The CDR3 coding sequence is TGTGCCAGCAGCCCATCGACTAGCCGAGTCTACGAGCAGTACTTC. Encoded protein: CASSPSTSRVYEQYF.

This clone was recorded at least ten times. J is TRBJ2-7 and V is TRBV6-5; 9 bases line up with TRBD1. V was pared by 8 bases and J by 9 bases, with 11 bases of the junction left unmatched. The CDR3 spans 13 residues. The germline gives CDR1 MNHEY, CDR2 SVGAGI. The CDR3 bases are TGTGCCAGCGGGACGACAGGGGGGACGAGGCAGTACTTC. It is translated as CASGTTGGTRQYF.

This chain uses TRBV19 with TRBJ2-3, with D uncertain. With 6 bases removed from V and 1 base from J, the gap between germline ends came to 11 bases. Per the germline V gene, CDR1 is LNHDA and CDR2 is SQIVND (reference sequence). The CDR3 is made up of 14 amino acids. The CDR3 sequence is CASRLRLGTDTQYF. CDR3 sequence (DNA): TGTGCCAGTAGACTACGCTTAGGCACAGATACGCAGTATTTT.

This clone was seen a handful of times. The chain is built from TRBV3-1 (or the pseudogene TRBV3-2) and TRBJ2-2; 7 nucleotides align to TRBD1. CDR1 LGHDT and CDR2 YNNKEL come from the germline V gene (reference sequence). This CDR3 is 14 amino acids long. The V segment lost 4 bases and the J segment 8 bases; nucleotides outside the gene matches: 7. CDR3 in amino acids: CASSPGGAWGELFF. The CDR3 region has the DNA TGTGCCAGCAGCCCAGGGGGAGCGTGGGGGGAGCTGTTTTTT.

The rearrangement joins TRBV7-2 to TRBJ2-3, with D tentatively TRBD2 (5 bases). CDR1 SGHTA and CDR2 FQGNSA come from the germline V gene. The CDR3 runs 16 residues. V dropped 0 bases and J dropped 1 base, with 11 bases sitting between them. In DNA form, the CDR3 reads TGTGCCAGCAGCTTAGCGTTAGTTAGCGGCACAGATACGCAGTATTTT. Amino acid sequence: CASSLALVSGTDTQYF.

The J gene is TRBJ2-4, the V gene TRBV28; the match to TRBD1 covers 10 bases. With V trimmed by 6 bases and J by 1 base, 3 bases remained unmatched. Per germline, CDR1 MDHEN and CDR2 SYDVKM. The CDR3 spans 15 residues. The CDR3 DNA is TGTGCCAGCAGCTGGACAGGGGGGGCCAAAAACATTCAGTACTTC. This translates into CASSWTGGAKNIQYF.

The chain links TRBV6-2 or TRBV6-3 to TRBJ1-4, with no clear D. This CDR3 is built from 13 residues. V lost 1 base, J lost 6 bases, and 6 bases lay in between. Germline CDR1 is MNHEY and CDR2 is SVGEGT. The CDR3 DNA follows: TGTGCCAGCAGTTACTGGAGGGATGAAAAACTGTTTTTT. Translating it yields CASSYWRDEKLFF.

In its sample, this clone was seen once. CDR3 residues: CASSQTGGITEAFF. As DNA, the CDR3 is TGTGCCAGCAGCCAAACAGGGGGTATCACTGAAGCTTTCTTT. The chain has TRBV3-1 (or the pseudogene TRBV3-2) and TRBJ1-1; 8 bases fit TRBD1. The CDR3 runs 14 residues. V was clipped by 2 bases and J by 4 bases; unmatched bases: 3. Germline loops: CDR1 LGHDT, CDR2 YNNKEL (reference sequence).

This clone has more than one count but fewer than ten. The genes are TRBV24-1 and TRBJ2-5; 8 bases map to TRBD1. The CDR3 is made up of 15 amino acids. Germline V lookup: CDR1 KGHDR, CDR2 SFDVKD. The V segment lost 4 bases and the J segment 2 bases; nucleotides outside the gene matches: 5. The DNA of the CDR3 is TGTGCCACCAGTGAAACAGGGGGGCCTCAAGAGACCCAGTACTTC. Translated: CATSETGGPQETQYF.

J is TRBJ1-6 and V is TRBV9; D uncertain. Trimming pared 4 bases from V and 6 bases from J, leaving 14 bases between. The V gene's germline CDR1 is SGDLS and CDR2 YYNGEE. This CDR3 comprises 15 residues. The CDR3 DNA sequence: TGTGCCAGCAGCCCCCGAAGCGGCGCTAATTCACCCCTCCACTTT. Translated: CASSPRSGANSPLHF. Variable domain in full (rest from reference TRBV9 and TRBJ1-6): DSGVTQTPKHLITATGQRVTLRCSPRSGDLSVYWYQQSLDQGLQFLIQYYNGEERAKGNILERFSAQQFPDLHSELNLSSLELGDSALYFCASSPRSGANSPLHFGNGTRLTVT.

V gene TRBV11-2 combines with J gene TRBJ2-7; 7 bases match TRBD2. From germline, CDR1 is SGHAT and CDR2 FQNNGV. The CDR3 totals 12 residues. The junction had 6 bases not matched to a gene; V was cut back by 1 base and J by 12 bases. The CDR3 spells CASSLGSGDWYF. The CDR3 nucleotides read TGTGCCAGCAGCTTAGGGAGCGGGGATTGGTACTTC. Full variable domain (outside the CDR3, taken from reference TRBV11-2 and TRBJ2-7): EAGVAQSPRYKIIEKRQSVAFWCNPISGHATLYWYQQILGQGPKLLIQFQNNGVVDDSQLPKDRFSAERLKGVDSTLKIQPAKLEDSAVYLCASSLGSGDWYFGPGTRLTVT.

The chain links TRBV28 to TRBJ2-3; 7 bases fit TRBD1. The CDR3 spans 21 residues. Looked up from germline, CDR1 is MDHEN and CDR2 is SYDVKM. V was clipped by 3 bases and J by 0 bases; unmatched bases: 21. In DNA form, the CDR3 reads TGTGCCAGCAGTTTGTACAACATCCGGGACAGAGAGCGATCTAGCACAGATACGCAGTATTTT. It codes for CASSLYNIRDRERSSTDTQYF.

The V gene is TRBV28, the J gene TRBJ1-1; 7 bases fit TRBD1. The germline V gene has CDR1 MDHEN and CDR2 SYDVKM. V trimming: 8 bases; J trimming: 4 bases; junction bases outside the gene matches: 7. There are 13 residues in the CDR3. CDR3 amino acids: CASGIPGGTEAFF. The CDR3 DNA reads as TGTGCCAGCGGGATTCCAGGGGGCACTGAAGCTTTCTTT.

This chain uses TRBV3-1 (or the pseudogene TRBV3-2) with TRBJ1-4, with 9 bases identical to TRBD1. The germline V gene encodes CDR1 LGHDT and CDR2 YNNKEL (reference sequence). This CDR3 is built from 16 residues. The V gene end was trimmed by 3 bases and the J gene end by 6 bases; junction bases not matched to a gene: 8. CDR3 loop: CASSHTGQGSHEKLFF. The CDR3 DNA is TGTGCCAGCAGCCACACGGGACAGGGAAGCCATGAAAAACTGTTTTTT.

The CDR3 spells CASSRTWRETQYF. For the CDR3, the DNA is TGTGCCAGCAGTAGAACTTGGCGGGAGACCCAGTACTTC. The V call is TRBV2, the J call TRBJ2-5; D gene ambiguous. The CDR3 is 13 amino acids. Trimming shortened V by 5 bases and J by 5 bases, and 12 bases separated the two germline ends. Germline CDR1 is SNHLY and CDR2 is FYNNEI.

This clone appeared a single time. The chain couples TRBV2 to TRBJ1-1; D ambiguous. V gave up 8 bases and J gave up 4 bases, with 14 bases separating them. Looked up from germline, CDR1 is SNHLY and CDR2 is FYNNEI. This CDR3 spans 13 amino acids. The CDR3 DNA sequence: TGTGCCAGCCGTATCTCGGGATCCACTGAAGCTTTCTTT. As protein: CASRISGSTEAFF.

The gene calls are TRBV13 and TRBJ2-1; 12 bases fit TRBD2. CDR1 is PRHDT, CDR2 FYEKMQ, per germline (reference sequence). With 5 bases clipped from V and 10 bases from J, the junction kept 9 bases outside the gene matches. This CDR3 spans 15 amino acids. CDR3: CASSEGTSGWGEQFF. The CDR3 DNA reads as TGTGCCAGCAGCGAAGGGACTAGCGGGTGGGGGGAGCAGTTCTTC.

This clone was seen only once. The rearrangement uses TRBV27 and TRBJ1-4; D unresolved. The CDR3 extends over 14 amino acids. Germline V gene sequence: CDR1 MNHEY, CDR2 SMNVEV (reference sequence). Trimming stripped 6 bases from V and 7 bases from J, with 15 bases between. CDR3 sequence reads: CASRSLTGFEKLFF. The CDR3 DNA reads TGTGCCAGCAGATCTCTCACGGGGTTTGAAAAACTGTTTTTT.

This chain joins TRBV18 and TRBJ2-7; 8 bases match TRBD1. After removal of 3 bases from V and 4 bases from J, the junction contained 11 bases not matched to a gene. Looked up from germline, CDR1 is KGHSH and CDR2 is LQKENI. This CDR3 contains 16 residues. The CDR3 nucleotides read TGTGCCAGCTCACCCTTGGCGACAGGGGCGATTTACGAGCAGTACTTC. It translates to CASSPLATGAIYEQYF.

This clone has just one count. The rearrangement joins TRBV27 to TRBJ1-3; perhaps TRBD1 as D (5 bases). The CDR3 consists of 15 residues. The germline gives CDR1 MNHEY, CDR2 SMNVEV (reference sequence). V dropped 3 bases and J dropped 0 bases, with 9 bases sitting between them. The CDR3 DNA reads TGTGCCAGCAGTTTCGACAGAACCTCTGGAAACACCATATATTTT. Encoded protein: CASSFDRTSGNTIYF.

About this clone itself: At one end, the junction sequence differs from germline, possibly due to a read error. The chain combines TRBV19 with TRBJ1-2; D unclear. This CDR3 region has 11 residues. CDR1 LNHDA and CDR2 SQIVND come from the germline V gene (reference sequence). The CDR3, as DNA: TGTGCCAGTAGCATAGGCGGGAGCTACACCTTC. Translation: CASSIGGSYTF.

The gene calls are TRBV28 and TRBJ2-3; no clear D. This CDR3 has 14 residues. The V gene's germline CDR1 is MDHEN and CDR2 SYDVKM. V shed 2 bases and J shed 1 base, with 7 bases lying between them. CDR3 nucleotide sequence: TGTGCCAGCAGTTTAACGCGCGGCACAGATACGCAGTATTTT. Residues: CASSLTRGTDTQYF. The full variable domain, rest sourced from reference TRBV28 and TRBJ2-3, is DVKVTQSSRYLVKRTGEKVFLECVQDMDHENMFWYRQDPGLGLRLIYFSYDVKMKEKGDIPEGYSVSREKKERFSLILESASTNQTSMYLCASSLTRGTDTQYFGPGTRLTVL.

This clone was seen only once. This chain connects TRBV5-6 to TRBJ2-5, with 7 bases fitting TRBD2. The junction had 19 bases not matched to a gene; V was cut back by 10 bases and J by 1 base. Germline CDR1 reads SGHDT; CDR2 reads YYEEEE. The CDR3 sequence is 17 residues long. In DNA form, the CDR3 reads TGTGCCTCCCGTACTGCCGGGGAGGGGAGAGGCCAAGAGACCCAGTACTTC. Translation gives CASRTAGEGRGQETQYF.

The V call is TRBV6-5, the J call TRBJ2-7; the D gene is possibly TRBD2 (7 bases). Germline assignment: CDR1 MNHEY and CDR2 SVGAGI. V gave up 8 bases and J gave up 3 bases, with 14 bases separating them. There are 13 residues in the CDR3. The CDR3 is CASLKGGDYEQYF. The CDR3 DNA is TGTGCCAGCCTAAAGGGGGGGGACTACGAGCAGTACTTC.

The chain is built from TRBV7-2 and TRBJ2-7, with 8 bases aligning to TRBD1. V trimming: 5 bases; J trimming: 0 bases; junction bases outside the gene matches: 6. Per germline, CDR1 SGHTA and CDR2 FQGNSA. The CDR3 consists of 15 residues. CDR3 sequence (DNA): TGTGCCAGCAGCCACAGGGACAGGAACTCCTACGAGCAGTACTTC. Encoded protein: CASSHRDRNSYEQYF.

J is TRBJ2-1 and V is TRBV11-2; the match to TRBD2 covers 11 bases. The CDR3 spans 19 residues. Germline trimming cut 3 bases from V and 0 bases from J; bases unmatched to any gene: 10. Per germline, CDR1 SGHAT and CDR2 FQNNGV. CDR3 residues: CASSLNLLAGALSYNEQFF. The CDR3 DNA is TGTGCCAGCAGCTTGAATTTACTAGCGGGAGCGCTCTCCTACAATGAGCAGTTCTTC. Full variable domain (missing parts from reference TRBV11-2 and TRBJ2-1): EAGVAQSPRYKIIEKRQSVAFWCNPISGHATLYWYQQILGQGPKLLIQFQNNGVVDDSQLPKDRFSAERLKGVDSTLKIQPAKLEDSAVYLCASSLNLLAGALSYNEQFFGPGTRLTVL.

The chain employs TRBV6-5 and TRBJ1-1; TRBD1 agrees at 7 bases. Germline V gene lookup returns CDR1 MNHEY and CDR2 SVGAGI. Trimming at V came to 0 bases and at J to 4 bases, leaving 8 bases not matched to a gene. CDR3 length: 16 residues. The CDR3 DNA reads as TGTGCCAGCAGTTACTCGGGACAGCGCCGAGTCACTGAAGCTTTCTTT. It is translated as CASSYSGQRRVTEAFF.

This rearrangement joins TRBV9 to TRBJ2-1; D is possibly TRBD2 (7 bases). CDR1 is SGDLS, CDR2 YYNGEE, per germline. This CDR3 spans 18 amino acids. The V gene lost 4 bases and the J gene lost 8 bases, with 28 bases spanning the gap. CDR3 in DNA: TGTGCCAGCAGCCCCGCCGGTCTAGGGGGGAGGGCCCACGATGAGCAGTTCTTC. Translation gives CASSPAGLGGRAHDEQFF.

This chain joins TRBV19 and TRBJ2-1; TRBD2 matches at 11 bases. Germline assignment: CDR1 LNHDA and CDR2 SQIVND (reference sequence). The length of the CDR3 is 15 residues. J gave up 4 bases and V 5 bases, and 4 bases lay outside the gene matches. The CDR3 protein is CASSPVAGGYNEQFF. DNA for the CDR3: TGTGCCAGTAGTCCCGTAGCGGGGGGGTACAATGAGCAGTTCTTC.